The rows below give T cell receptor beta chains drawn from one sample of a study of OX40 agonist ivuxolimab in advanced cancers. TCRdb's table, derived via immunoSEQ multiplex PCR, lists solely in-frame clones and lacks some. The sample lists roughly 60,000 clones; 70% to 90% were seen once. This specimen consisted of CD4+ or CD8+ T cells sorted from blood, obtained in a trial of the OX40 agonist ivuxolimab. These receptors were collected from an adult with an advanced solid tumor such as melanoma, head and neck, liver or kidney cancer. The CDR3 runs from the conserved cysteine through the conserved F or W. The order of the fields is CDR3 protein, CDR3 DNA, V gene, J gene, clone size, D gene. The D gene is left open where the match is weak. Clone size appears in some rows only: once, few, many, or a class for an expanded clone.

CDR3: CASSQGLAVGETQYF; DNA: TGTGCCAGCAGCCAAGGACTAGCGGTGGGAGAGACCCAGTACTTC; V: TRBV14; J: TRBJ2-5; size: -; D: TRBD2
CDR3: CASSQGGTRNTGELFF; DNA: TGTGCCAGCAGCCAAGGGGGGACCAGGAACACCGGGGAGCTGTTTTTT; V: TRBV7-2; J: TRBJ2-2; size: -; D: -
CDR3: CSVGDRGNTEAFF; DNA: TGCAGCGTTGGGGACAGGGGGAACACTGAAGCTTTCTTT; V: TRBV29-1; J: TRBJ1-1; size: -; D: TRBD1
CDR3: CASSPGDFNEQFF; DNA: TGCGCCAGCAGCCCTGGGGATTTCAATGAGCAGTTCTTC; V: TRBV5-1; J: TRBJ2-1; size: -; D: -
CDR3: CASSLVSGSSYNEQFF; DNA: TGTGCCAGCAGCTTAGTTAGTGGGAGCTCCTACAATGAGCAGTTCTTC; V: TRBV7-2; J: TRBJ2-1; size: -; D: -
CDR3: CASSQLGAGTVNQPQHF; DNA: TGCGCCAGCAGCCAACTAGGGGCCGGGACAGTCAATCAGCCCCAGCATTTT; V: TRBV4-1; J: TRBJ1-5; size: -; D: TRBD1
CDR3: CASSETGKVSGYTF; DNA: TGTGCCAGCAGTGAGACGGGGAAAGTTTCTGGCTACACCTTC; V: TRBV2; J: TRBJ1-2; size: -; D: -
CDR3: CASSEVPRKPQHF; DNA: TGTGCCAGCAGTGAGGTCCCCCGGAAGCCCCAGCATTTT; V: TRBV2; J: TRBJ1-5; size: -; D: -
CDR3: CASRRTGELFF; DNA: TGTGCCAGCAGGAGGACAGGGGAGCTGTTTTTT; V: TRBV2; J: TRBJ2-2; size: -; D: -
CDR3: CASSWTSGSGSNEQFF; DNA: TGTGCCAGCAGCTGGACTAGCGGGAGCGGGAGCAATGAGCAGTTCTTC; V: TRBV7-9; J: TRBJ2-1; size: -; D: TRBD2
CDR3: CASSFNTGDTQYF; DNA: TGTGCCAGCAGCTTTAACACAGGGGATACGCAGTATTTT; V: TRBV11-3; J: TRBJ2-3; size: -; D: -
CDR3: CSVESGDGYTF; DNA: TGCAGCGTTGAATCCGGGGATGGCTACACCTTC; V: TRBV29-1; J: TRBJ1-2; size: once; D: -
CDR3: CASSPPRQGKANEQFF; DNA: TGCGCCAGCAGCCCCCCGCGACAGGGGAAGGCCAATGAGCAGTTCTTC; V: TRBV5-1; J: TRBJ2-1; size: -; D: TRBD1
CDR3: CASSQDRQGFSYEQYF; DNA: TGCGCCAGCAGCCAGGATAGACAGGGCTTCTCCTACGAGCAGTACTTC; V: TRBV5-4; J: TRBJ2-7; size: -; D: TRBD1
CDR3: CASSLMIGSSGNTIYF; DNA: TGCGCCAGCAGCTTGATGATAGGATCCTCTGGAAACACCATATATTTT; V: TRBV5-1; J: TRBJ1-3; size: -; D: -